This TCR beta chain was sequenced for a study of PD-L1 blockade in urothelial cancer. The germline V gene has CDR1 SGHNT and CDR2 YYREEE (reference sequence). Trimming took off 2 bases at V and 6 bases at J, with 15 bases between the two ends. The CDR3 totals 15 residues. What went into each PCR as a spike was synthetic TCR analog templates. TCRdb keeps only in-frame clones here, not all; method: immunoSEQ multiplex PCR. Altogether around 130,000 clones are present, about 81% being singletons, with the ten largest covering under 3.5%. As to time point: pretreatment peripheral blood. The sequencing used PBMCs, collected around atezolizumab (anti-PD-L1) treatment. The receptor comes from a man aged 45-65 years with urothelial cancer. The chain uses TRBV5-4 and TRBJ2-1; D remains ambiguous. The CDR3 reads CASSFKLQAINEQFF. CDR3 nucleotides: TGTGCCAGCAGCTTTAAACTGCAGGCGATCAATGAGCAGTTCTTC.